This T cell receptor (beta chain) derives from a study of T cells in Graves' hyperthyroidism and ophthalmopathy. General study points: Through a model of 13 V-J features, ophthalmopathy was separated from stable hyperthyroidism.

Of note for this clonotype: The antigen is undetermined.

Inclusion characteristics of ophthalmopathy patients comprised a Clinical Activity Score of at least 3, a NOSPECS grade of at least 4, and duration under 3 months. The study based diagnoses on clinical symptoms, serum thyroxine and TRAb, thyroid ultrasound and orbital computed tomography. The PBMCs studied were ones that came from 10 ml fresh peripheral blood. Germline assignment: CDR1 KGHSH and CDR2 LQKENI. J was trimmed by 2 bases and V by 1 base; bases with no gene match: 2. The CDR3 runs to 16 residues. TCR beta CDR3 region amplification was performed from RNA transcripts. RT-PCR in the first round (using the HTBI primer set) targeted the TCR CDR3. Using its own MiXCR run on the multiplex PCR reads, TCRdb lists one record per CDR3 protein. The sample lists about 600,000 distinct CDR3 sequences, approximately 15% occurring once.

The material sequenced was blood. This clonotype was obtained from a woman aged 18-29 years with Graves' ophthalmopathy. The genes are TRBV18 and TRBJ2-4; TRBD1 agrees at 10 bases. The CDR3, as DNA: TGTGCCAGCTCACCACTGGGACAGGGGACCAAAAACATTCAGTACTTC. Translating gives CASSPLGQGTKNIQYF.